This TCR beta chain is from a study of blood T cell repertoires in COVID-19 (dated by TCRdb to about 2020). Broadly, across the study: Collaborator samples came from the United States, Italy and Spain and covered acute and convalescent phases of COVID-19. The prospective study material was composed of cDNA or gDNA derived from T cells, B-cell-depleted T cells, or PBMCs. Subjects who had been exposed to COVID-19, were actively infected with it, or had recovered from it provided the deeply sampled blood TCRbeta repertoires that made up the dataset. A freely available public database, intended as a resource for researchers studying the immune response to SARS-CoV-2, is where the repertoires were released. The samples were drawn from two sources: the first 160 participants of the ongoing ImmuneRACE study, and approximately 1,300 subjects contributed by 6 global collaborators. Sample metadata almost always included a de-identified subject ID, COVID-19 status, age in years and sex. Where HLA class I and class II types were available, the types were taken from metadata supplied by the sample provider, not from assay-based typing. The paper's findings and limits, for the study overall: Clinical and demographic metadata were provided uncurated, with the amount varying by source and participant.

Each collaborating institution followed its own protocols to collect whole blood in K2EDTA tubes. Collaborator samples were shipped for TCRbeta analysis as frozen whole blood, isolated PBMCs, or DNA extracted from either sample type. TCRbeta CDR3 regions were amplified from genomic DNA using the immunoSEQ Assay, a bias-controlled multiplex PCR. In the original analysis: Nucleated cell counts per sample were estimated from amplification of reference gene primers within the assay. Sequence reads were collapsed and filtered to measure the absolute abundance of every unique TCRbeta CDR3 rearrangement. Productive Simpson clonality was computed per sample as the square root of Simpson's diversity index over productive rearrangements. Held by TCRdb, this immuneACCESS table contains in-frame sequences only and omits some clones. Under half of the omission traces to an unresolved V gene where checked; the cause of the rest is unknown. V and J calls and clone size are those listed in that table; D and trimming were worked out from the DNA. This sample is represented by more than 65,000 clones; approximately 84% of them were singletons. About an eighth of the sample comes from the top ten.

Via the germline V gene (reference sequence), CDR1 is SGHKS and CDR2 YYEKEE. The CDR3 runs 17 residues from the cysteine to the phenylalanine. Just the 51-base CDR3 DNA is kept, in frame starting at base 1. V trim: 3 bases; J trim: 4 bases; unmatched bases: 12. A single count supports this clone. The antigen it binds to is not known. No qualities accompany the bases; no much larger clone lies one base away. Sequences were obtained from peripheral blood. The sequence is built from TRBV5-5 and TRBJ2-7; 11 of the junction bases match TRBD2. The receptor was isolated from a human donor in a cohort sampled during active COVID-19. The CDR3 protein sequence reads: CASSWSLAGAGGYEQYF. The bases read TGTGCCAGCAGCTGGTCACTAGCGGGGGCCGGAGGATACGAGCAGTACTTC.